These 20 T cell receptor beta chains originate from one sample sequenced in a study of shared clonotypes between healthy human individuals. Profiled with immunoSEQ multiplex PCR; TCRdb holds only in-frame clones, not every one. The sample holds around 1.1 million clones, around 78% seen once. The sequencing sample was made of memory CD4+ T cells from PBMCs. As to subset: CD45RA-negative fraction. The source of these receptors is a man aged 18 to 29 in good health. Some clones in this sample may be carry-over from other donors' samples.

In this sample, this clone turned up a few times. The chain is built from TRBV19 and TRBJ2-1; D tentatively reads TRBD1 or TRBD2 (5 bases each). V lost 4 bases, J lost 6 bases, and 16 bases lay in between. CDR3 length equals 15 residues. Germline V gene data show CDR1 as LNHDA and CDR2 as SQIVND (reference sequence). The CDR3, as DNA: TGTGCCAGTAGTACAACCTGGGACCCCTCCAATGAGCAGTTCTTC. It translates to CASSTTWDPSNEQFF.

CDR3 amino acids: CASRGEEAGELFF. The CDR3 region has the DNA TGTGCCAGCAGAGGGGAGGAAGCCGGGGAGCTGTTTTTT. J is TRBJ2-2 and V is TRBV6-4, with a weak D call TRBD2 (6 bases). This CDR3 comprises 13 residues. The germline V gene encodes CDR1 MRHNA and CDR2 SNTAGT. The ends were cut back, 6 bases at V and 6 bases at J, with 11 bases in the middle.

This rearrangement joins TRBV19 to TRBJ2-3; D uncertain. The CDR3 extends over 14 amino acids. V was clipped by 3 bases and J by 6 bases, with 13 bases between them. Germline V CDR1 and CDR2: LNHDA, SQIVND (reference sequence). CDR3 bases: TGTGCCAGTAGTATTCGGGCGCGGCCGGATACGCAGTATTTT. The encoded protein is CASSIRARPDTQYF.

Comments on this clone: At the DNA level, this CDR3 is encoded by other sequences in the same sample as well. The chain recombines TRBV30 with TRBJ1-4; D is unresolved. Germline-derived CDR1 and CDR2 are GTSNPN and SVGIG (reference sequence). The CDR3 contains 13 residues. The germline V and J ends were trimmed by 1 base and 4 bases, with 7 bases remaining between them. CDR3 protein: CAWSGGSNEKLFF. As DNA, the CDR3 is TGTGCCTGGAGTGGGGGAAGTAATGAAAAACTGTTTTTT.

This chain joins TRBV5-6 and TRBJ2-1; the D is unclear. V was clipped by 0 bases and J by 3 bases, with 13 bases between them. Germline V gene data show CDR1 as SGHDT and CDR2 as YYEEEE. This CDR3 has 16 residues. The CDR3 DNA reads TGTGCCAGCAGCTTGGTCCGGTATGGCATCTACAATGAGCAGTTCTTC. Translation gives CASSLVRYGIYNEQFF.

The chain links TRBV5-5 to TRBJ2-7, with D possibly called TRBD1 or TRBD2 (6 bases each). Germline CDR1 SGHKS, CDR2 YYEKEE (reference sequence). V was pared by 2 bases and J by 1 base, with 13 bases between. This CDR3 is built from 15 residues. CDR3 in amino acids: CASSFRGGISYEQYF. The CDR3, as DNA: TGTGCCAGCAGCTTCAGGGGAGGAATATCCTACGAGCAGTACTTC.

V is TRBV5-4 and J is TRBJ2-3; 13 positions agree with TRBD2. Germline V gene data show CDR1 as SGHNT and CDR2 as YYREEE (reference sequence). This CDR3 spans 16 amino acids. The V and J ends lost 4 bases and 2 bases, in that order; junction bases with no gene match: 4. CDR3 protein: CASSKGLAGITDTQYF. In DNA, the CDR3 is TGTGCCAGCAGCAAGGGACTAGCGGGGATCACAGATACGCAGTATTTT.

The CDR3 bases are TGTGCCAGCAGCTTAGACCGTACTAAGACAGATACGCAGTATTTT. Translating gives CASSLDRTKTDTQYF. This chain uses TRBV7-2 with TRBJ2-3; D is ambiguous. The length of the CDR3 is 15 residues. CDR1 and CDR2 from the germline V gene are SGHTA and FQGNSA. V was clipped by 1 base and J by 3 bases, with 11 bases between them.

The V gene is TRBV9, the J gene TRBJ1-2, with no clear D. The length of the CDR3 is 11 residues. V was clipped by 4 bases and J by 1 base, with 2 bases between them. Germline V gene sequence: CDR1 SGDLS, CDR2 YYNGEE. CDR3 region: CASSNNYGYTF. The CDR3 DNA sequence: TGTGCCAGCAGCAATAACTATGGCTACACCTTC.

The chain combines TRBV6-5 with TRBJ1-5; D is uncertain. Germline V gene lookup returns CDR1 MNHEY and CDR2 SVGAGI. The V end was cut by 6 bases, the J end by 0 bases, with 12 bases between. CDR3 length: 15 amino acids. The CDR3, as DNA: TGTGCCAGCAGACCCCCCGGAGGTAGCAATCAGCCCCAGCATTTT. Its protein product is CASRPPGGSNQPQHF.

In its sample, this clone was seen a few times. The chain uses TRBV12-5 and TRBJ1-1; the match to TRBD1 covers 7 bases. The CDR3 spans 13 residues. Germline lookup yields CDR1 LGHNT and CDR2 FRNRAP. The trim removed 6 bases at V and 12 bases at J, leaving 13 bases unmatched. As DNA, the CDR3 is TGTGCTAGTGGCACAGGGGATAGAGGAATCCCTTTCTTT. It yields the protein CASGTGDRGIPFF. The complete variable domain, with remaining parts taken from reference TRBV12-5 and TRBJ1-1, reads DARVTQTPRHKVTEMGQEVTMRCQPILGHNTVFWYRQTMMQGLELLAYFRNRAPLDDSGMPKDRFSAEMPDATLATLKIQPSEPRDSAVYFCASGTGDRGIPFFGQGTRLTVV.

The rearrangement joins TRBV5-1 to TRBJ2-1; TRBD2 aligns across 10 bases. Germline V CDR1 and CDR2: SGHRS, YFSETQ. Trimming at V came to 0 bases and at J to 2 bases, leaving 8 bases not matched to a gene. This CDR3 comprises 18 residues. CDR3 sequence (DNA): TGCGCCAGCAGCTTGGCAGTCGGGGGGACTAGCGCCTACAATGAGCAGTTCTTC. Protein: CASSLAVGGTSAYNEQFF.

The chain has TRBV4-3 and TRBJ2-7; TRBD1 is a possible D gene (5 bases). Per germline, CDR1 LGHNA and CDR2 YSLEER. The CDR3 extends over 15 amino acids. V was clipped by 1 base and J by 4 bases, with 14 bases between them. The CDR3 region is CASSQGGQGGYEQYF. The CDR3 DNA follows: TGCGCCAGCAGCCAAGGGGGTCAGGGCGGATACGAGCAGTACTTC.

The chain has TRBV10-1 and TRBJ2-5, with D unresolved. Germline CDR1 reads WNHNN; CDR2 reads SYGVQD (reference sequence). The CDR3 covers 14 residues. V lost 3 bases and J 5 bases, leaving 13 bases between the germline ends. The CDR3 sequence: CASSDASLGETQYF. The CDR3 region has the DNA TGCGCCAGCAGTGATGCAAGTCTCGGTGAGACCCAGTACTTC.

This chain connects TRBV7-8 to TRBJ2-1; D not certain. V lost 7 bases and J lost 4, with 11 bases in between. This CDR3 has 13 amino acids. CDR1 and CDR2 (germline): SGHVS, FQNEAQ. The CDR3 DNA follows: TGTGCCAGCACCAAAGGACCGTACAATGAGCAGTTCTTC. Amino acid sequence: CASTKGPYNEQFF.

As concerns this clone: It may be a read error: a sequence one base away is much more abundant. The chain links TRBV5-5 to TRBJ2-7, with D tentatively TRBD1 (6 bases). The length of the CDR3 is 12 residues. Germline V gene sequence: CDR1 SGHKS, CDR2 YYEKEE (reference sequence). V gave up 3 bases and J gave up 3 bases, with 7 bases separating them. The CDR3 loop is CASSSQGYEQYF. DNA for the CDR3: TGTGCCAGCAGCTCACAGGGCTACGAGCAGTACTTC.

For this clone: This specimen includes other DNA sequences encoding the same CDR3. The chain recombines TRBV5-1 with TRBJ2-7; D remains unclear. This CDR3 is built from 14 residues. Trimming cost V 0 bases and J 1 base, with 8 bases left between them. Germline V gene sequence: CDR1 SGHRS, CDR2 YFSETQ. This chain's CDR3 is CASSLEPGSYEQYF. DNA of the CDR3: TGCGCCAGCAGCTTGGAGCCGGGTTCCTACGAGCAGTACTTC. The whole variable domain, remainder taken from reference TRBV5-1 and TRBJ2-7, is KAGVTQTPRYLIKTRGQQVTLSCSPISGHRSVSWYQQTPGQGLQFLFEYFSETQRNKGNFPGRFSGRQFSNSRSEMNVSTLELGDSALYLCASSLEPGSYEQYFGPGTRLTVT.

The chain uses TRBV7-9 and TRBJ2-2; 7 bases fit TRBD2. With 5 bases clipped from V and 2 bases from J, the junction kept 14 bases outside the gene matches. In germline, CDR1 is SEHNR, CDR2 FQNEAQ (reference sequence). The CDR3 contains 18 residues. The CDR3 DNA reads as TGTGCCAGCAGCCTAGGACTCACTAGCGACCAAAACACCGGGGAGCTGTTTTTT. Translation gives CASSLGLTSDQNTGELFF.

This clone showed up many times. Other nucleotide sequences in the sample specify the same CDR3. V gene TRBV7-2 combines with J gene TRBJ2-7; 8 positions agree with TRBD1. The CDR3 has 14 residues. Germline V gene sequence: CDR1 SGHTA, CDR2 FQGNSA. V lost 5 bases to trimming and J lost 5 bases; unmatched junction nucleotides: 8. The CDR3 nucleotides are TGTGCCAGCAGCCCCGACAGGGGTAGGGACGAGCAGTACTTC. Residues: CASSPDRGRDEQYF. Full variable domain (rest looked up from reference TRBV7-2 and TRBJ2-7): GAGVSQSPSNKVTEKGKDVELRCDPISGHTALYWYRQSLGQGLEFLIYFQGNSAPDKSGLPSDRFSAERTGGSVSTLTIQRTQQEDSAVYLCASSPDRGRDEQYFGPGTRLTVT.

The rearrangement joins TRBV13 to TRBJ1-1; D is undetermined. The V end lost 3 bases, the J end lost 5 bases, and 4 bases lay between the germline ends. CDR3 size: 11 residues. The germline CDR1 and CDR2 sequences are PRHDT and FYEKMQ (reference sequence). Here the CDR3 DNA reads TGTGCCAGCAGCTTGGAGACTGAAGCTTTCTTT. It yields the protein CASSLETEAFF.